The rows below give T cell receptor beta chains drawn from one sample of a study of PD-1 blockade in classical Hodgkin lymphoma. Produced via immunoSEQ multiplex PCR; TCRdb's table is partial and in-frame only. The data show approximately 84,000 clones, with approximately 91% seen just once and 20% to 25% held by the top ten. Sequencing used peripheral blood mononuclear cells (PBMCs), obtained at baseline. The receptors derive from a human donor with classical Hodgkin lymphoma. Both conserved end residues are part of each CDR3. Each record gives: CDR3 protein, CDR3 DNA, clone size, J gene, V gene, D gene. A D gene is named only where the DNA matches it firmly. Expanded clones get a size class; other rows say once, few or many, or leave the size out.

CSADRGYTGELFF	TGCAGCGCTGACAGGGGGTACACCGGGGAGCTGTTTTTT	-	TRBJ2-2	TRBV29-1	TRBD1
CATSSREGGQPQHF	TGTGCCACCAGCAGCAGGGAGGGAGGACAGCCCCAGCATTTT	once	TRBJ1-5	TRBV15	-
CASSLVLADTQYF	TGTGCCAGCAGCTTAGTCCTAGCGGATACGCAGTATTTT	-	TRBJ2-3	TRBV7-2	-
CASSLGTTGTYEQYF	TGTGCCAGCAGCCTCGGGACGACAGGCACCTACGAGCAGTACTTC	-	TRBJ2-7	TRBV11-1	-
CASSLSGRPYGYTF	TGTGCCAGCAGTTTATCTGGCAGGCCCTATGGCTACACCTTC	-	TRBJ1-2	TRBV27	-
CSGTSGRLETQYF	TGCAGCGGCACTAGCGGGAGGCTTGAGACCCAGTACTTC	once	TRBJ2-5	TRBV29-1	TRBD2
CASSQLGGGGETQYF	TGCGCCAGCAGCCAACTCGGCGGGGGCGGGGAGACCCAGTACTTC	few	TRBJ2-5	TRBV4-1	-
CASSQHGTSGSTDTQYF	TGCGCCAGCAGCCAACACGGGACTAGCGGGAGTACAGATACGCAGTATTTT	-	TRBJ2-3	TRBV4-3	TRBD2
CASSYRAGSSYEQYF	TGTGCCAGCAGTTACAGGGCAGGGAGCTCCTACGAGCAGTACTTC	-	TRBJ2-7	TRBV6-5	-
CASSYTAGYYEQYF	TGTGCCAGCAGTTACACGGCCGGATACTACGAGCAGTACTTC	-	TRBJ2-7	TRBV6-5	-
CAISESTSGSSSTDTQYF	TGTGCCATCAGTGAGTCGACTAGCGGGTCTTCTAGCACAGATACGCAGTATTTT	-	TRBJ2-3	TRBV10-3	TRBD2
CASSLYTDTYVYTF	TGTGCCAGCAGCTTGTATACGGATACCTATGTCTACACCTTC	-	TRBJ1-2	TRBV5-6	-
CASSIDLGLAGDTYEQYF	TGTGCCAGTAGTATAGATCTCGGGCTAGCGGGAGATACCTACGAGCAGTACTTC	-	TRBJ2-7	TRBV19	TRBD2
CASSPGGVQGRYEQYF	TGTGCCAGCAGCCCAGGGGGCGTGCAGGGGAGGTACGAGCAGTACTTC	-	TRBJ2-7	TRBV7-2	TRBD1
CASSLNSEVGGFF	TGCGCCAGCAGCCTAAACTCCGAGGTCGGGGGGTTCTTC	-	TRBJ2-1	TRBV5-1	-
CASSLPGQGVYEQYF	TGCGCCAGCAGCTTGCCGGGACAGGGGGTCTACGAGCAGTACTTC	once	TRBJ2-7	TRBV5-1	TRBD1
CASSLAGGNTIYF	TGTGCCAGCAGCTTGGCCGGTGGAAACACCATATATTTT	-	TRBJ1-3	TRBV5-6	-
CASTLRIYQPQHF	TGTGCCAGCACTCTCAGGATATACCAGCCCCAGCATTTT	once	TRBJ1-5	TRBV6-4	-
CASSLGPTSTDTQYF	TGTGCCAGCAGCTTAGGGCCTACAAGCACAGATACGCAGTATTTT	-	TRBJ2-3	TRBV5-6	-
CASTIPGRGNYGYTF	TGTGCCAGTACCATACCTGGGCGGGGGAACTATGGCTACACCTTC	-	TRBJ1-2	TRBV19	-
CASSPRYTGEGPSWQYF	TGTGCCAGCAGCCCCCGGTACACTGGAGAAGGGCCCAGTTGGCAGTACTTC	-	TRBJ2-7	TRBV7-9	-
CASIGQGDHSNQPQHF	TGTGCCAGCATAGGACAGGGCGACCATAGCAATCAGCCCCAGCATTTT	-	TRBJ1-5	TRBV28	TRBD1
CASSQMTGDGYTF	TGTGCCAGCAGCCAAATGACAGGGGACGGCTACACCTTC	-	TRBJ1-2	TRBV7-2	TRBD1
CASRALTGSGETQYF	TGTGCCAGCAGGGCCTTAACAGGGAGCGGCGAGACCCAGTACTTC	few	TRBJ2-5	TRBV27	-
CASSSKNTEAFF	TGCGCCAGCAGCTCGAAGAACACTGAAGCTTTCTTT	-	TRBJ1-1	TRBV5-1	-